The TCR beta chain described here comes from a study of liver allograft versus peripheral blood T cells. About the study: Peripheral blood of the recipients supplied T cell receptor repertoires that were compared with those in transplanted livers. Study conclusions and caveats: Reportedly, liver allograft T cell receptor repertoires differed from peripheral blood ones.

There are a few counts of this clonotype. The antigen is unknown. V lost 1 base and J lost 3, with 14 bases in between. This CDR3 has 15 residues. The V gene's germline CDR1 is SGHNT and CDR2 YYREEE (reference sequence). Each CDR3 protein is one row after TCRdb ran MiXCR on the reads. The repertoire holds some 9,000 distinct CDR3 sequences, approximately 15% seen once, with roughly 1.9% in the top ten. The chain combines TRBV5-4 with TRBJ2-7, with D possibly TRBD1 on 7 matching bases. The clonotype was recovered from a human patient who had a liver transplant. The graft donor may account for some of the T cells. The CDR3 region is CASSLSGGSIYEQYF. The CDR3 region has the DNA TGTGCCAGCAGCTTGTCAGGGGGGAGTATCTACGAGCAGTACTTC.